This is a list of T cell receptor beta chains from one sample in a study of immune characterization of retroperitoneal liposarcoma. Each CDR3 protein is one row after TCRdb ran MiXCR on the PCR reads. The sample has some 9,300 distinct CDR3 sequences, around 35% seen once; the top ten hold roughly a tenth. Sequencing used tumor tissue. Every receptor here comes from a female donor with retroperitoneal liposarcoma. CDR3s include the opening cysteine and the closing phenylalanine or tryptophan. The D gene is left open where the match is weak. Only some rows state a clone size, as once, few, many or a class for expanded clones.

J gene	D gene	V gene	CDR3 length	clone size	CDR3 DNA	CDR3 protein
TRBJ2-7	TRBD1	TRBV7-2	14	-	TGTGCCAGCAGCTCGTCCGGGACAGGTAACGAGCAGTACTTC	CASSSSGTGNEQYF
TRBJ2-1	TRBD1	TRBV6-1	15	large	TGTGCCAGCAGTCAAACCGGGACAGGGACCTACGAGCAGTTCTTC	CASSQTGTGTYEQFF
TRBJ1-1	-	TRBV6-8	11	few	TGTGCCAGCAAGACAGCCATTGAAGCTTTCTTT	CASKTAIEAFF
TRBJ2-7	-	TRBV6-6	11	few	TGTGCCAGCAGTTATGCGGATGAGCAGTACTTC	CASSYADEQYF
TRBJ1-5	-	TRBV6-1	13	many	TGTGCCAGCAACACGCAGGGAGGGTCGGCCCAGCATTTT	CASNTQGGSAQHF
TRBJ2-5	TRBD2	TRBV7-9	14	medium-sized	TGTGCCAGCAGTCAGTGGGAGGGCCGCGGGACCCAGTACTTC	CASSQWEGRGTQYF
TRBJ2-1	TRBD1	TRBV6-1	14	medium-sized	TGTGCCAGCAGCGGACAGGGGGCCGTCTACGAGCAGTTCTTC	CASSGQGAVYEQFF
TRBJ2-1	TRBD1	TRBV6-6	14	-	TGTGCCAGCAGACCAGGGACAGGTCGGGATGAGCAGTTCTTC	CASRPGTGRDEQFF
TRBJ2-7	TRBD2	TRBV7-2	15	-	TGTGCCAGCAGACCTCCTAGCGGGAGTTCCTACGAGCAGTACTTC	CASRPPSGSSYEQYF
TRBJ2-1	TRBD2	TRBV6-1	16	-	TGTGCCAGCAGTGTACTTGGGACTAGCGGAAACAATGAGCAGTTCTTC	CASSVLGTSGNNEQFF